The rows below give T cell receptor beta chains drawn from one sample of a study of Graves' ophthalmopathy and Graves' hyperthyroidism. A single record per CDR3 protein comes from TCRdb applying MiXCR to the multiplex PCR reads. The data contain under 250,000 distinct CDR3 sequences, over 25% of them singletons. Sequenced input: peripheral blood. The origin of the receptors is a man in his forties or fifties with Graves' ophthalmopathy. CDR3s include the opening cysteine and the closing phenylalanine or tryptophan. Each record gives: D gene, V gene, clone size, CDR3 length, J gene, CDR3 DNA, CDR3 protein. A D gene is named only where the DNA matches it firmly. Rows may omit the clone size; those that give it use once, few, many or a size class.

TRBD1	TRBV20-1	many	16	TRBJ1-5	TGCAGTGCCCCAAGGGGGGACAGGGAGGGAGATCAGCCCCAGCATTTT	CSAPRGDREGDQPQHF
NA	TRBV7-2	NA	15	TRBJ2-5	TGTGCCAGCAGCGAGGGGGACCAGGGGAGGAAGACCCAGTACTTC	CASSEGDQGRKTQYF
TRBD2	TRBV6-5	NA	14	TRBJ2-7	TGTACCAGCAGTTACGGCGGGAGTTCCTACGAGCAGTACTTC	CTSSYGGSSYEQYF
NA	TRBV4-1	many	14	TRBJ2-7	TGCGCCAGCAGCCAGGAGGGACAAACCTACGAGCAGTACTTC	CASSQEGQTYEQYF
TRBD2	TRBV20-1	NA	14	TRBJ2-2	TGCAGTGCTTTAGCGGGGGGGCTGACCGGGGAGCTGTTTTTT	CSALAGGLTGELFF
TRBD1	TRBV7-3	many	13	TRBJ2-2	TGTGCCAGCAGCCCCCGGGGACAGGGGGAGCTGTTTTTT	CASSPRGQGELFF
NA	TRBV6-5	NA	13	TRBJ2-5	TGTGCCAGCAGTTGGGATCGCGGGGAGACCCAGTACTTC	CASSWDRGETQYF
NA	TRBV12-3/TRBV12-4	NA	13	TRBJ1-2	TGTGCCAGCAGTCCACAGACAACCTATGGCTACACCTTC	CASSPQTTYGYTF
TRBD1	TRBV6-1	many	14	TRBJ2-2	TGTGCCAGCAGTGAGACAGGGGCGTTTGGGGAGCTGTTTTTT	CASSETGAFGELFF
NA	TRBV12-3/TRBV12-4	many	13	TRBJ1-6	TGTGCCAGCAGTTTGCTGGTGGGTTCACCCCTCCACTTT	CASSLLVGSPLHF
NA	TRBV6-5	many	12	TRBJ1-1	TGTGCCAGCAGGACCCCGGGAGGCGAAGCTTTCTTT	CASRTPGGEAFF
NA	TRBV6-5	NA	13	TRBJ2-7	TGTGCCAGCAGTTACTCGAGAGGGGACGAGCAGTACTTC	CASSYSRGDEQYF
TRBD1	TRBV6-5	many	14	TRBJ1-6	TGTGCCAGCAGTCGGGGACAGGACCATTCACCCCTCCACTTT	CASSRGQDHSPLHF
NA	TRBV15	NA	11	TRBJ2-7	TGTGCCACCAGCAGTGCTGCCGAGCAGTACTTC	CATSSAAEQYF
TRBD1	TRBV6-2/TRBV6-3	NA	13	TRBJ1-5	TGTGCCAGCAGACAGGGGCTCAATCAGCCCCAGCATTTT	CASRQGLNQPQHF
TRBD1	TRBV2	many	15	TRBJ2-5	TGTGCCAGCAGTCCCACAGGGGGCCGTGGAGAGACCCAGTACTTC	CASSPTGGRGETQYF
NA	TRBV28	many	10	TRBJ2-7	TGTGCCAGCAGCTCGGGCGAGCAGTACTTC	CASSSGEQYF
TRBD1	TRBV20-1	many	15	TRBJ2-5	TGCAGTGCTAGAGATCAGAGGGGGCTCCAAGAGACCCAGTACTTC	CSARDQRGLQETQYF
NA	TRBV11-3	once	14	TRBJ2-5	TGTGCCAGCAGCCGCGATATGGTATACGAGACCCAGTACTTC	CASSRDMVYETQYF
NA	TRBV7-8	few	16	TRBJ1-2	TGTGCCAGCAGCTCTGCCTTTGGAGGGGCGGGGGATGGCTACACCTTC	CASSSAFGGAGDGYTF
NA	TRBV28	NA	15	TRBJ1-1	TGTGCCGCAGGGGTTCCAACTCCCGTTAACCGTGAAGCTTTCTTT	CAAGVPTPVNREAFF
NA	TRBV20-1	many	15	TRBJ2-5	TGCAGTGCTAGGGTGGGTCTAGCTAAGCAAGAGACCCAGTACTTC	CSARVGLAKQETQYF
TRBD2	TRBV19	many	16	TRBJ2-5	TGTGCCAGTAGCGAGGGGACTACGATCCCCACAGAGACCCAGTACTTC	CASSEGTTIPTETQYF
NA	TRBV12-3/TRBV12-4	many	16	TRBJ2-4	TGTGCCAGCAGTTTCGACCCACAGGTGCCGTCCTACATTCAGTACTTC	CASSFDPQVPSYIQYF
TRBD1	TRBV5-6	many	14	TRBJ1-2	TGTGCCAGCAGCTCACAGGGGACTAACTATGGCTACACCTTC	CASSSQGTNYGYTF
NA	TRBV9	NA	15	TRBJ1-1	TGTGCCAGCAGCGTAGTAAGTTCGGCGGGGGCTGAAGCTTTCTTT	CASSVVSSAGAEAFF
TRBD2	TRBV19	many	19	TRBJ2-7	TGTGCCAGTAGTATCGGCACCAAGGGCTACGCGGGAGTTCCTCCCGAGCAGTACTTC	CASSIGTKGYAGVPPEQYF
NA	TRBV6-1	NA	15	TRBJ2-5	TGTGCCAGCAGTGAAATCCAGGGGGGCCAAGAGACCCAGTACTTC	CASSEIQGGQETQYF
NA	TRBV20-1	NA	14	TRBJ1-6	TGCAGTGGGATAGGGCAGACTAATAATTCACCCCTCCACTTT	CSGIGQTNNSPLHF